The present TCR beta chain was sequenced within a study of T cell responses to AZD1222 COVID-19 vaccine. Broader study findings: Just a handful of AZD1222 recipients were seropositive at baseline. There were mostly white British donors and more females than males, and clonal diversity was possibly underestimated.

Profiling relied on immunoSEQ multiplex PCR, and the TCRdb table lists in-frame clones only, not all of them. The table has under 90,000 clones, 83% seen once; the top ten hold roughly 1.3%. To note about this clone: Its antigen remains unknown.

The CDR3 contains 13 residues. CDR1 is LNHDA, CDR2 SQIVND, per germline (reference sequence). V was shortened by 6 bases and J by 2 bases, with 8 bases between the two germline ends. Combined were second doses at about 4 or about 12 weeks. The sample consisted of peripheral blood, taken 28 days after the second AZD1222 dose. The V and J genes are TRBV19 and TRBJ2-1; perhaps TRBD1 as D (5 bases). This receptor was obtained from an adult who received the AZD1222 COVID-19 vaccine. CDR3 sequence reads: CASRSQAYNEQFF. CDR3 DNA: TGTGCCAGTAGGTCACAGGCCTACAATGAGCAGTTCTTC.